This TCR beta chain was sequenced in a study of cytomegalovirus exposure and HLA in healthy donors. Study-wide background: The 130 or so validation repertoires, a later analysis reported, used the same platform as the roughly 660 repertoires from the first cohort. The study's findings and limits: Researchers reported that a few CMV-associated chains were confirmed in vitro as CMV antigen-specific. Cytomegalovirus association was listed for about 160 TCR beta chains.

Assay used: immunoSEQ multiplex PCR; TCRdb lists only in-frame clones, some missing. The sample has some 71,000 clones; 94% are singletons. This CDR3 comprises 16 residues. Deletions cut 3 bases from V and 5 bases from J, with 20 bases between. Germline values: CDR1 SGDLS, CDR2 YYNGEE. The validation cohort, a group of some 120 subjects, included the donors and was separate from the roughly 670-subject first cohort. Concerning this clone: Antigen specificity is unknown.

The receptor was isolated from a woman aged 18-35 years in good health and CMV-seronegative. The chain recombines TRBV9 with TRBJ2-5; possible D gene TRBD2, 6 bases. The material sequenced was PBMCs. This CDR3 reads CASSGRDFGSLETQYF. The DNA for the CDR3 is TGTGCCAGCAGCGGGCGGGATTTCGGTTCTCTGGAGACCCAGTACTTC.